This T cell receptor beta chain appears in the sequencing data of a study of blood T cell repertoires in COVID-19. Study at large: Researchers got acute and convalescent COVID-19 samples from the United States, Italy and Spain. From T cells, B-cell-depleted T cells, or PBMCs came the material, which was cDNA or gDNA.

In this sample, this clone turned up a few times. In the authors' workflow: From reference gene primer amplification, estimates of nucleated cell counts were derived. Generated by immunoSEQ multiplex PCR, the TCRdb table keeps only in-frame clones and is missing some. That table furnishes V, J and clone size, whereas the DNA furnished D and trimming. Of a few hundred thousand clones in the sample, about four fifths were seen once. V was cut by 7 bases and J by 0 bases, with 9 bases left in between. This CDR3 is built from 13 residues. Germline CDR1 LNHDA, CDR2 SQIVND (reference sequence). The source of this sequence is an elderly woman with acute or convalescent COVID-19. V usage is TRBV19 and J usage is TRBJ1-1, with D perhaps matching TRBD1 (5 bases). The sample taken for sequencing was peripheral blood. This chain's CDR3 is CASNSQVNTEAFF. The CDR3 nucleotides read TGTGCCAGTAATTCACAGGTGAACACTGAAGCTTTCTTT.